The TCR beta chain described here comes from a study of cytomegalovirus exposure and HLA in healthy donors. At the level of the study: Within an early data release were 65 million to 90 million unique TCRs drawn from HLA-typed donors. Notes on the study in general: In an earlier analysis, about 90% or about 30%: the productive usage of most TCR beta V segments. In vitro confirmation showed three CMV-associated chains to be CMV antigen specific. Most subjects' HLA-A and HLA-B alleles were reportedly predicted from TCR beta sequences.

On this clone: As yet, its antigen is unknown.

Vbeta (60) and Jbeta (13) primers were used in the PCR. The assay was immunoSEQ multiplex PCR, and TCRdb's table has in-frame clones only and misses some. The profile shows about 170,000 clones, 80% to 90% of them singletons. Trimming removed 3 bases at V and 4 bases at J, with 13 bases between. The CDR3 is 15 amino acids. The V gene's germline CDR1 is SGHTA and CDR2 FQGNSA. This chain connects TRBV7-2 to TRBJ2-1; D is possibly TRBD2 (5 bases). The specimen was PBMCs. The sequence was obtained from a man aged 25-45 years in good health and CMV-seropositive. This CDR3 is CASSFSETPYNEQFF. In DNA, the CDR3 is TGTGCCAGCAGCTTTAGCGAGACCCCTTACAATGAGCAGTTCTTC.